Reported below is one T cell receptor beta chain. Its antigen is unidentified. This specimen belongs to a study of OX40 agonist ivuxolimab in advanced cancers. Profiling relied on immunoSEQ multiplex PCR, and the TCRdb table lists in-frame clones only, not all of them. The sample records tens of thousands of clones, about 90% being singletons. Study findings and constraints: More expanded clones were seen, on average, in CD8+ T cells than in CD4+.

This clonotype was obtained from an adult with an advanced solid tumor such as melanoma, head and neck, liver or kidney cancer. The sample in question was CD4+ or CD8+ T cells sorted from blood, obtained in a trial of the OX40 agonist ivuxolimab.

This chain's CDR3 is CSPRVGWAYSNQPQHF. The CDR3 coding sequence is TGCAGCCCCCGAGTGGGGTGGGCCTATAGCAATCAGCCCCAGCATTTT. The genes are TRBV29-1 and TRBJ1-5, with D uncertain. Deletions cut 8 bases from V and 0 bases from J, with 20 bases between. Germline V CDR1 and CDR2: SQVTM, ANQGSEA. The CDR3 totals 16 residues.